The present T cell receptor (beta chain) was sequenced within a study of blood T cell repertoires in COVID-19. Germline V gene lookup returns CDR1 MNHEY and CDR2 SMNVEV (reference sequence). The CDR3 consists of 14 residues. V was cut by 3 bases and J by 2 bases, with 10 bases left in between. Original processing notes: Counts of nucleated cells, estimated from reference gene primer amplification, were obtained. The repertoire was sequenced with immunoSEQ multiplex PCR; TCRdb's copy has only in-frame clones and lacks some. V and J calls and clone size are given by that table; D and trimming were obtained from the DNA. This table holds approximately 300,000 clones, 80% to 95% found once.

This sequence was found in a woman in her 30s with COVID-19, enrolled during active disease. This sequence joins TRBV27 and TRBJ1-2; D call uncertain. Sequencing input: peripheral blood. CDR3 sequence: CASSFRGLNYGYTF. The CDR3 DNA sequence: TGTGCCAGCAGTTTCCGTGGGCTCAACTATGGCTACACCTTC.